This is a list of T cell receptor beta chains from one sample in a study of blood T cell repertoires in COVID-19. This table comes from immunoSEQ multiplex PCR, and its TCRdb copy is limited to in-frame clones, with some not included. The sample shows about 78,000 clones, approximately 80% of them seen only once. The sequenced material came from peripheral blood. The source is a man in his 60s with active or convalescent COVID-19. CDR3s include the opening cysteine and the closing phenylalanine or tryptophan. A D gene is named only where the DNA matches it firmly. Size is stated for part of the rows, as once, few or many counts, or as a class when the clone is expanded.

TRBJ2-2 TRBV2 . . TGTGCCAGCAGTGATCCGGACTGGACGAACACCGGGGAGCTGTTTTTT CASSDPDWTNTGELFF
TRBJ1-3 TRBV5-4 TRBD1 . TGTGCCAGCAGCCGCAAGAGAGGACAGGGAGGTCCCGGAAACACCATATATTTT CASSRKRGQGGPGNTIYF
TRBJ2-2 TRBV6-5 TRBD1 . TGTGCCAGCAGTTACGACAGGGGTGACACCGGGGAGCTGTTTTTT CASSYDRGDTGELFF
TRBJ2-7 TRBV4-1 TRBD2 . TGCGCCAGCAGCCAAGGACTAGCGGGGGCCTACGAGCAGTACTTC CASSQGLAGAYEQYF
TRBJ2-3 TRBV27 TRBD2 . TGTGCCAGCAGTACCCGACTAGCGTACAGCACAGATACGCAGTATTTT CASSTRLAYSTDTQYF
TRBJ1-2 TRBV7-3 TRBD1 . TGTGCCAGCAGCCCTACTACAGGGGGGTATGGCTACACCTTC CASSPTTGGYGYTF
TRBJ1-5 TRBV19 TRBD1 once TGTGCCAGTACCCGCCTCGACAGGGGCAATCAGCCCCAGCATTTT CASTRLDRGNQPQHF
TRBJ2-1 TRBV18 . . TGTGCCAGCTCACCACCGTCGGGGAGCCTCTCCTACAATGAGCAGTTCTTC CASSPPSGSLSYNEQFF
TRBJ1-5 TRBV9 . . TGTGCCAGCAGCGTAAGCGGAAACGGCAATCAGCCCCAGCATTTT CASSVSGNGNQPQHF
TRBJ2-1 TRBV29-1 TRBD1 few TGCAGCGTAGACAGGGGGGGGAATGAGCAGTTCTTC CSVDRGGNEQFF
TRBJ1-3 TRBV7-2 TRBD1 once TGTGCCAGCAGCCCTGGACAGGTGGGCTCTGGAAACACCATATATTTT CASSPGQVGSGNTIYF
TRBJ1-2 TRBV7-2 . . TGTGCCAGCAGCTTAGATGCCTTAACGGGCTATGGCTACACCTTC CASSLDALTGYGYTF
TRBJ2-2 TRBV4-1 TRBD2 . TGCGCCAGCAGCCAACCGGGACTAGCGGGGGGGGTAAACACCGGGGAGCTGTTTTTT CASSQPGLAGGVNTGELFF
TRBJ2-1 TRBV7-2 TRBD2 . TGTGCCAGCAGTTCCTCTAGCGGGGCCCCAGGTAATGAGCAGTTCTTC CASSSSSGAPGNEQFF
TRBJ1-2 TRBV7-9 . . TGTGCCAGCAGCTTAGCGTCAGGGTATAATGGCTACACCTTC CASSLASGYNGYTF
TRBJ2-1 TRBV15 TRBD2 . TGTGCCACCAGCAGTCTACCCGGGACTAGGGAATACAATGAGCAGTTCTTC CATSSLPGTREYNEQFF
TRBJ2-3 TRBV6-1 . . TGTGCCAGCAGTGAAGCTGGGACACCTCCCCACGATACGCAGTATTTT CASSEAGTPPHDTQYF
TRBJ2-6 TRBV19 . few TGTGCCAGTACTTATTATGGCGGTTCTGGGGCCAACGTCCTGACTTTC CASTYYGGSGANVLTF
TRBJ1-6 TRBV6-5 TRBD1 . TGTGCCAGCAGTCCAGGGGGCTCCTATAATTCACCCCTCCACTTT CASSPGGSYNSPLHF
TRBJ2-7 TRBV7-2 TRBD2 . TGTGCCAGCAGGGCAGGGACTAGCGGGGGGGTCGGCGAGCAGTACTTC CASRAGTSGGVGEQYF
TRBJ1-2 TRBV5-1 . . TGCGCCAGCAGCTTGATGGGCCAGGGTGGTGGCTACACCTTC CASSLMGQGGGYTF
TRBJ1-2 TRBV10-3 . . TGTGCCATCAGTGAGCCACAGGGCGGCTACACCTTC CAISEPQGGYTF
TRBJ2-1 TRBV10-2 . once TGCGCCAGCAGTGAAGGAGATGGGTTCTTGAATTACAATGAGCAGTTCTTC CASSEGDGFLNYNEQFF
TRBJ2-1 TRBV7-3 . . TGTGCCAGCAGCTCGGACATTCTCTACGGGCAGCAGTTCTTC CASSSDILYGQQFF
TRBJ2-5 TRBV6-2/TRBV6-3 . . TGTGCCAGCAGTTACGCGGGGGAGACCCAGTACTTC CASSYAGETQYF
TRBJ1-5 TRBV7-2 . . TGTGCCAGCAGCTTAAGTTCACAGAACAATCAGCCCCAGCATTTT CASSLSSQNNQPQHF
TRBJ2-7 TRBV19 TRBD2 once TGTGCCAGTAGTGGGACTAGCGGGTCCTACGAGCAGTACTTC CASSGTSGSYEQYF
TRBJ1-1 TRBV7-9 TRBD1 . TGTGCCAGCAGCACCCCCCGGGACAGGGAAGTAAGAGCTGAAGCTTTCTTT CASSTPRDREVRAEAFF
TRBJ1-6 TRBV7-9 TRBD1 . TGTGCCAGCAGCCAGACAGGGGGGAATTCACCCCTCCACTTT CASSQTGGNSPLHF
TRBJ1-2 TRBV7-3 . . TGTGCCAGCAGCAATACAGGGATTCCCCACTATGGCTACACCTTC CASSNTGIPHYGYTF
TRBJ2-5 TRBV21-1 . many TGTGCCAGCAGCAAAGATGCGGGGCGTGGGCAAGAGACCCAGTACTTC CASSKDAGRGQETQYF
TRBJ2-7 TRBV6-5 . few TGTGCCAGCAGCTCTGGGACACCCGGGCGCGAGCAGTACTTC CASSSGTPGREQYF
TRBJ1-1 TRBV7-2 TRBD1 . TGTGCCAGCAGCTCTCGAAGACAGGGGCGAGCTGAAGCTTTCTTT CASSSRRQGRAEAFF
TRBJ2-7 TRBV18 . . TGTGCCACCTCCCGTTCCGAGCAGTACTTC CATSRSEQYF
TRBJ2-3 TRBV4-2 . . TGTGCCAGCAGCCAAGAGACTATAGATACGCAGTATTTT CASSQETIDTQYF
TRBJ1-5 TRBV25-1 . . TGTGCCAGCAGTGAGTCGGGGAGCGGCAATCAGCCCCAGCATTTT CASSESGSGNQPQHF
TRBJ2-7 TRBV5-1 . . TGCGCCAGCAGCTTGCAAGGGGGAAAGGCCTACGAGCAGTACTTC CASSLQGGKAYEQYF
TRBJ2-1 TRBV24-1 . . TGTGCCACCAGTGATCCCGGATTCGGGGAGGAGCAGTTCTTC CATSDPGFGEEQFF
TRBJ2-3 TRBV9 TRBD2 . TGTGCCAGCAGCGAGTGGGAGGGTAGGACAGATACGCAGTATTTT CASSEWEGRTDTQYF
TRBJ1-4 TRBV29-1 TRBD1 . TGCAGCGTTGGGGCCGGGACAGGGGGCCGTGGTGAAAAACTGTTTTTT CSVGAGTGGRGEKLFF
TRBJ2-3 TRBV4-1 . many TGCGCCAGCAGCCAAGATGGGCAGGACACAGATACGCAGTATTTT CASSQDGQDTDTQYF
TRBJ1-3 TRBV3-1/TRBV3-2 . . TGTGCCAGCAGCCAAGGGCGGGGTGCTGGAAACACCATATATTTT CASSQGRGAGNTIYF
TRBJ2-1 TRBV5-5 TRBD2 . TGTGCCAGCAGTTGGACTAGCGGGGGTTACTACAATGAGCAGTTCTTC CASSWTSGGYYNEQFF
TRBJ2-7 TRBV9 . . TGTGCCAGCAGCGCGGACTGGGGGCCGGCGTACGAGCAGTACTTC CASSADWGPAYEQYF
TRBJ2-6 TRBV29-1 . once TGCAGCGTTGAAGGGGGGCCAGGGGCCAACGTCCTGACTTTC CSVEGGPGANVLTF